What follows are 14 T cell receptor beta chains derived from one specimen sequenced in a study of cytomegalovirus exposure and HLA in healthy donors. PCR was performed using 60 Vbeta and 13 Jbeta primers. Assay used: immunoSEQ multiplex PCR; TCRdb lists only in-frame clones, some missing. Of some 99,000 clones listed, less than 85% are singletons. Sequenced sample: PBMCs. These receptors were taken from a male donor in good health and CMV-seronegative.

The chain has TRBV19 and TRBJ2-2; no reliable D call. The CDR3 consists of 12 residues. The germline CDR1 and CDR2 sequences are LNHDA and SQIVND (reference sequence). V was trimmed by 6 bases and J by 7 bases, leaving 9 bases between them. The DNA for the CDR3 is TGTGCCAGTAGCTCCCTAGTCGGGGAGCTGTTTTTT. Translated, it gives CASSSLVGELFF.

The chain links TRBV2 to TRBJ1-1; D gene ambiguous. The germline V gene encodes CDR1 SNHLY and CDR2 FYNNEI. This CDR3 is 11 amino acids long. V lost 5 bases and J lost 7, with 8 bases in between. As DNA, the CDR3 is TGTGCCAGCAGTACGACACTTGAAGCTTTCTTT. Protein sequence: CASSTTLEAFF.

This chain links TRBV7-9 with TRBJ2-5, with 7 bases that match TRBD2. Near its end, the DNA agrees better with TRBJ2-7, so the J call may be wrong. In germline, CDR1 is SEHNR, CDR2 FQNEAQ (reference sequence). The CDR3 has 15 amino acids. CDR3 sequence: CASSLQAGDSYEQYF. CDR3 nucleotide sequence: TGTGCCAGCAGCTTACAGGCGGGAGATTCCTACGAGCAGTACTTC.

The rearrangement uses TRBV9 and TRBJ2-1; 7 bases fit TRBD2. CDR1 is SGDLS and CDR2 is YYNGEE in the germline V gene. V gave up 3 bases and J gave up 7 bases; unmatched junction bases: 10. The CDR3 contains 15 residues. CDR3 nucleotides: TGTGCCAGCAGCGCAACCCGGCTAGCGGCAAATGAGCAGTTCTTC. This sequence encodes CASSATRLAANEQFF.

The gene calls are TRBV30 and TRBJ2-3; weak D call: TRBD2 (5 bases). CDR1 and CDR2 from the germline V gene are GTSNPN and SVGIG (reference sequence). V dropped 4 bases and J dropped 2 bases, with 13 bases sitting between them. This CDR3 has 14 residues. CDR3 DNA: TGTGCCTGGACCTTAAAGGACTTCACAGATACGCAGTATTTT. Residues: CAWTLKDFTDTQYF.

The V and J genes are TRBV19 and TRBJ2-5, with D maybe TRBD1 (5 bases). V lost 5 bases, J lost 0 bases, and 13 bases lay in between. The CDR3 is made up of 15 amino acids. The germline CDR1 and CDR2 sequences are LNHDA and SQIVND (reference sequence). CDR3 DNA sequence: TGTGCCAGTAGTTTCACCAGGGCGAACCAAGAGACCCAGTACTTC. Translating gives CASSFTRANQETQYF.

This chain joins TRBV9 and TRBJ2-7; D may be TRBD1 (6 bases). V lost 4 bases, J lost 5 bases, and 22 bases lay in between. The CDR3 contains 16 residues. The germline V gene has CDR1 SGDLS and CDR2 YYNGEE. This chain's CDR3 is CASSPTPQGILDEQYF. The CDR3 DNA reads TGTGCCAGCAGCCCAACCCCCCAGGGGATTCTAGACGAGCAGTACTTC. The full variable domain, rest sourced from reference TRBV9 and TRBJ2-7, is DSGVTQTPKHLITATGQRVTLRCSPRSGDLSVYWYQQSLDQGLQFLIQYYNGEERAKGNILERFSAQQFPDLHSELNLSSLELGDSALYFCASSPTPQGILDEQYFGPGTRLTVT.

The chain joins TRBV27 to TRBJ1-2; the D gene is possibly TRBD1 (6 bases). Germline CDR1 reads MNHEY; CDR2 reads SMNVEV (reference sequence). Trimming removed 3 bases at V and 5 bases at J, with 19 bases between. This CDR3 contains 16 residues. The CDR3 nucleotides read TGTGCCAGCAGTTTCAGACAGGAGTATGGCGTGTATGGCTACACCTTC. Translated: CASSFRQEYGVYGYTF.

The chain uses TRBV9 and TRBJ2-7; 10 bases agree with TRBD2. Trimming at V came to 3 bases and at J to 4 bases, leaving 7 bases not matched to a gene. CDR1 and CDR2 (germline): SGDLS, YYNGEE. The length of the CDR3 is 15 residues. DNA of the CDR3: TGTGCCAGCAGCGCTAGCGGGAGTAGCTCGTACGAGCAGTACTTC. Encoded protein: CASSASGSSSYEQYF. Full variable domain (rest looked up from reference TRBV9 and TRBJ2-7): DSGVTQTPKHLITATGQRVTLRCSPRSGDLSVYWYQQSLDQGLQFLIQYYNGEERAKGNILERFSAQQFPDLHSELNLSSLELGDSALYFCASSASGSSSYEQYFGPGTRLTVT.

This rearrangement joins TRBV29-1 to TRBJ1-1, with 7 positions matching TRBD1. The CDR3 loop spans 14 amino acids. V trimming: 4 bases; J trimming: 0 bases; junction bases outside the gene matches: 5. The germline V gene encodes CDR1 SQVTM and CDR2 ANQGSEA. CDR3 amino acids: CSVGLTGMNTEAFF. In DNA form, the CDR3 reads TGCAGCGTTGGTTTGACAGGGATGAACACTGAAGCTTTCTTT.

J is TRBJ1-5 and V is TRBV6-5; no clear D. This CDR3 region has 16 residues. V shed 0 bases and J shed 2 bases, with 11 bases lying between them. Germline V gene sequence: CDR1 MNHEY, CDR2 SVGAGI. CDR3 DNA sequence: TGTGCCAGCAGTTACTCTAGCGCCTATGGCAATCAGCCCCAGCATTTT. Protein sequence: CASSYSSAYGNQPQHF.

The chain carries TRBV27 and TRBJ2-1, with no clear D. The CDR3 sequence is 15 residues long. In germline, CDR1 is MNHEY, CDR2 SMNVEV (reference sequence). V was clipped by 3 bases and J by 0 bases, with 9 bases between them. The DNA of the CDR3 is TGTGCCAGCAGTTTGGCAGGAATCTCCTACAATGAGCAGTTCTTC. Translated, it gives CASSLAGISYNEQFF.

In its sample, this clone was seen a few times. This rearrangement joins TRBV6-1 to TRBJ2-3; 10 bases map to TRBD2. This CDR3 is built from 15 residues. Per germline, CDR1 MNHNS and CDR2 SASEGT. V lost 4 bases and J lost 9; bases outside the gene matches: 10. The DNA of the CDR3 is TGTGCCAGCAGTGCGACTAGCGGGCTCTTGGGGACGCAGTATTTT. Its translation is CASSATSGLLGTQYF.

The rearrangement links TRBV19 to TRBJ2-7; D may be TRBD2 (5 bases). Trimming pared 1 base from V and 9 bases from J, leaving 16 bases between. This CDR3 region has 14 residues. The germline gives CDR1 LNHDA, CDR2 SQIVND (reference sequence). The CDR3 spells CASSIVALWCGQYF. The CDR3 DNA reads TGTGCCAGTAGTATAGTAGCGCTTTGGTGCGGGCAGTACTTC.